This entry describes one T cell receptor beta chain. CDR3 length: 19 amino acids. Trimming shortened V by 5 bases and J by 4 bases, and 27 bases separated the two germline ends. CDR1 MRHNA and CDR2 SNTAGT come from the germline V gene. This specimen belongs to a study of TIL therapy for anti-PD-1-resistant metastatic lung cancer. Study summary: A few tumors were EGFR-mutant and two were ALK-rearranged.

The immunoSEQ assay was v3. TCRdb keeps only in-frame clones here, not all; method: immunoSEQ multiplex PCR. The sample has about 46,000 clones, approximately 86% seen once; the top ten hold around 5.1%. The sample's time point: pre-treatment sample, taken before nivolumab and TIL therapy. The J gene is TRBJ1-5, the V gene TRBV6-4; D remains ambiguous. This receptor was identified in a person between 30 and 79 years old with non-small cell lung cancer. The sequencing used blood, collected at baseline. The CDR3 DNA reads TGTGCCAGCAGTTCCCCAATCCCGACAAATTTGCCACTTAATCAGCCCCAGCATTTT. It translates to CASSSPIPTNLPLNQPQHF.